The clone carrying this T cell receptor (beta chain) was seen repeatedly, ten times or more. Its antigen is undetermined. Libraries for TCRalpha and TCRbeta carried sample barcodes and unique molecular identifiers via 5'RACE. In TCRdb, the 5' RACE reads were re-called with MiXCR into one record per CDR3 protein. The data show about 310,000 distinct CDR3 sequences, around a sixth seen once. The CDR3 contains 14 residues. Germline V gene lookup returns CDR1 SGHTA and CDR2 FQGNSA. V gave up 1 base and J gave up 4 bases; unmatched junction bases: 3. This sample was included in a study of T-cell memory formation after mild COVID-19. Study-level background: Largely, the TCR clusters proved donor specific. Overall study results and limits: Researchers found some responding clones in pre-infection memory, a sign that cross-reactive memory joined. Later expanders leaned CD4+, whereas day 15 to 85 contracting clones were balanced CD4/CD8.

This clonotype was obtained from a man between 18 and 35 years old who had mild COVID-19 (a few samples of this study predate the infection). Cell type and time point are not known. Source material: PBMCs or a T cell subset sorted from them (not recorded which). V and J are TRBV7-2 and TRBJ1-2; 7 bases line up with TRBD1. The CDR3 coding sequence is TGTGCCAGCAGCTTAGATCCAGGGGGCTATGGCTACACCTTC. It codes for CASSLDPGGYGYTF.